This T cell receptor beta chain was retrieved from a study of cytomegalovirus exposure and HLA in healthy donors. The PCR was carried out with 60 Vbeta primers and 13 Jbeta primers. Here immunoSEQ multiplex PCR was the method, and the copy in TCRdb shows in-frame clones only, minus some. The table has 200,000 to 250,000 clones, 75% to 80% seen once. V lost 9 bases to trimming and J lost 2 bases; unmatched junction nucleotides: 5. The CDR3 is made up of 14 amino acids. CDR1 is SGHTA and CDR2 is FQGNSA in the germline V gene. The TCR sequence derives from a man between 18 and 29 years old in good health and CMV-seronegative. Source material: PBMCs. V is TRBV7-2 and J is TRBJ1-5; 9 bases match TRBD1. The CDR3 reads CASGQGKGNQPQHF. In nucleotides, the CDR3 is TGTGCCAGTGGACAGGGGAAGGGCAATCAGCCCCAGCATTTT.